The T cell receptor (beta chain) described here comes from a study of blood T cell repertoires in COVID-19. Repertoires were generated with immunoSEQ multiplex PCR, while TCRdb's copy carries only in-frame clones and drops some. The sample includes roughly 120,000 clones, approximately 88% seen only once; the top ten take approximately 8.1%. CDR3 size: 17 residues. V was trimmed by 2 bases and J by 2 bases, leaving 19 bases between them. Germline V gives CDR1 LNHDA, CDR2 SQIVND (reference sequence). The gene calls are TRBV19 and TRBJ2-7, with TRBD1 as a possible D gene (6 bases). The clonotype originates from a woman aged 40 to 55 with acute or convalescent COVID-19. The specimen was peripheral blood. CDR3 loop: CASSILGGTMLPYEQYF. DNA of the CDR3: TGTGCCAGTAGTATATTAGGGGGTACCATGCTCCCCTACGAGCAGTACTTC.